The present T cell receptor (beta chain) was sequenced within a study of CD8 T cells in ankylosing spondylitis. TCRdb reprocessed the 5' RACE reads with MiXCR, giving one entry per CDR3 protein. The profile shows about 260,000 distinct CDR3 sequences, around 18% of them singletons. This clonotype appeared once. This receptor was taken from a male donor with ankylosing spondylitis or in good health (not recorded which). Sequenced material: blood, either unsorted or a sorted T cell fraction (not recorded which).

CDR3 region: CASSPPGLAKPNEQFF. The CDR3, as DNA: TGTGCCAGCAGCCCACCGGGACTAGCGAAACCCAATGAGCAGTTCTTC. The chain carries TRBV7-6 and TRBJ2-1; 10 nucleotides agree with TRBD2. Germline CDR1 and CDR2: SGHVS and FNYEAQ. The trim removed 5 bases at V and 6 bases at J, leaving 10 bases unmatched. This CDR3 spans 16 amino acids. The full variable domain, in which reference TRBV7-6 and TRBJ2-1 provide the parts outside the CDR3, is GAGVSQSPRYKVTKRGQDVALRCDPISGHVSLYWYRQALGQGPEFLTYFNYEAQQDKSGLPNDRFSAERPEGSISTLTIQRTEQRDSAMYRCASSPPGLAKPNEQFFGPGTRLTVL.